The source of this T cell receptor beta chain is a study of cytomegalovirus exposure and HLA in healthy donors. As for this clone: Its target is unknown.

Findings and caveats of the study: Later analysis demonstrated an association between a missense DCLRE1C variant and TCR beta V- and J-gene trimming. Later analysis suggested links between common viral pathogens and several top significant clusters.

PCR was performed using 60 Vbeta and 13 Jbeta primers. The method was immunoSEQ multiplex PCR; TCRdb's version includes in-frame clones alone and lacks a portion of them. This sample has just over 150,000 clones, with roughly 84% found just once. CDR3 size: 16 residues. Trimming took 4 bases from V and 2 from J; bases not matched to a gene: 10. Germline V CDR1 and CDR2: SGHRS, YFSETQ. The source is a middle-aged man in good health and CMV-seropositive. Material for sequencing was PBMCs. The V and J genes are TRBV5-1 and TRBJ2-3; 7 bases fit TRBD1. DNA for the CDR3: TGCGCCAGCAGCCTCACCACAGGGGTCCCCACAGATACGCAGTATTTT. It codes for CASSLTTGVPTDTQYF.